This entry features one TCR beta chain sequence. Its target antigen remains unknown. Nothing much larger sits one base from this clone, and base qualities are not available. The entry originates in a study of shared clonotypes between healthy human individuals (dated by TCRdb to about 2020). About the full investigation: The cohort comprised a couple of women and a few men aged 18 to 49 years. To increase sequencing depth and limit assay-specific biases, different laboratories used diverse techniques to prepare libraries and sequence TCR repertoires. Each donor's leukapheresis produced roughly between roughly 0.85 and 10 billion PBMCs. To estimate repertoire size and how much clonotypes are shared between individuals, the study performed deep sequencing of blood TCR repertoires from roughly five healthy adults.

TCR CDR3 regions were amplified from genomic DNA by multiplex PCR using the deep immunoSEQ assay. Extracted genomic DNA from each cell subset was spread evenly across all wells of several immunoSEQ 96-well plates, with each plate serving as a replicate. For unsorted PBMC, 300 ng of genomic DNA, equivalent to about 30,000 T cell genomes, went into each replicate PCR. Unsorted PBMC genomic DNA was sequenced across ten immunoSEQ deep assay plates. The purified libraries were quantified using a Qubit 3.0 fluorometer, sized with a Bioanalyzer 2100, and then quantified again using the KAPA Library Quantification kit. Each immunoSEQ 96-well plate was sequenced on its own single-read 150-cycle Illumina NextSeq 550 flow cell. As for the original processing: The immunoSEQ output contained only junctional sequences without quality scores, so filtering could not match that applied to full-length reads. To assign V/J genes and CDR3, sequences were annotated against IMGT germline references using PyIR, a Python wrapper for IgBLAST v1.9. Reads were removed for weak V/J assignments (E-value above 1e-6), missing CDR3, stop codons, out-of-frame junctions, or ambiguous translated residues. V3J clonotypes were defined as sequences sharing the same inferred V gene, J gene, and CDR3 amino acid sequence. To compute the percentage overlap between repertoires, the number of shared unique clonotypes was divided by the size of the smaller repertoire. Three approaches were used to assess repertoire richness: RTK rarefaction, the Chao1 estimator, and Recon v2.1 estimates of unobserved clonotypes. TCRdb provides this immuneACCESS table in a form limited to in-frame rearrangements. Some clones are lacking; in checked studies, under half of them reflect an unresolved V gene, and why the rest are absent is not known. From that table come the V and J calls and clone size; the DNA was used to work out D and trimming. Recorded for this sample are nearly 500,000 clones; over 65% of them occurred a single time. The ten largest clonotypes hold 10% to 15% of the sample.

Donors were healthy HIV-negative adults with no recently reported acute infections or vaccinations. Only Caucasian adults living in Nashville, Tennessee, USA were represented among the donors. For unsorted samples, roughly 90 million PBMCs were counted, and genomic DNA was extracted using the QIAamp DNA Blood Mini kit. After blood collection by leukapheresis, PBMCs were isolated using Ficoll-Histopaque density gradient centrifugation and then cryopreserved in the vapor phase of liquid nitrogen. Summary of the overall study and its limitations: The small number of donors limited the genetic and exposure-history diversity represented. Sampling was restricted to blood, and TCR repertoires in tissues likely differ from the TCR repertoires found in blood. Pairwise subsampling led to the expectation that sequencing depth would affect the degree of clonotype sharing among donors.

Sequenced input: PBMCs. This clonotype was sampled from a woman aged 35 to 49 in good health. Some clones in this sample may be carry-over from other donors' samples.

The DNA sequence is given as TGTGCCAGCAGCCCATTACGGCGCTTAACCTGGGAGCTGTTTTTT. Its protein product is CASSPLRRLTWELFF. The chain couples TRBV7-2 to TRBJ2-2; no D gene can be assigned with confidence. V and J are truncated by 5 bases and 9 bases respectively, leaving an intervening sequence of 19 bases. The CDR3 runs 15 amino acids, cysteine and phenylalanine included. Only the CDR3 DNA stays, 45 bases, in frame from base 1. CDR1 is given as SGHTA and CDR2 as FQGNSA, both from the germline V gene.